A selection of T cell receptor beta chains follows, all from one sample in a study of T-cell reconstitution after alpha-beta-depleted transplantation in children. TCRdb re-analysed the PCR reads in MiXCR, keeping a single row per CDR3 protein. The table has just over 350,000 distinct CDR3 sequences, roughly 15% seen once. The sample here was PBMCs, taken from the stem cell graft. The receptors originated from a human donor who donated a stem cell graft to a child with Fanconi anemia. The CDR3 runs from the conserved cysteine through the conserved F or W. Fields, in order: clone size, D gene, V gene, J gene, CDR3 DNA, CDR3 protein. The D gene is left open where the match is weak. The listing skips clone size in some rows; elsewhere it reads once, few, many or a size class.

size: few
D: -
V: TRBV7-8
J: TRBJ1-1
DNA: TGTGCCAGCTACACGAACACTGAAGCTTTCTTT
CDR3: CASYTNTEAFF

size: -
D: -
V: TRBV7-8
J: TRBJ2-5
DNA: TGTGCCAGCAGCTCTGCCGGATCACCTAGGGGGACCCAGTACTTC
CDR3: CASSSAGSPRGTQYF

size: -
D: TRBD1
V: TRBV4-3
J: TRBJ2-3
DNA: TGCGCCAGCAGCCAAGATAAGGGGGCGAGGACAGATACGCAGTATTTT
CDR3: CASSQDKGARTDTQYF

size: -
D: TRBD1
V: TRBV29-1
J: TRBJ1-2
DNA: TGCAGCGTTCGAACACAGGGGGACTCTGGCTACACCTTC
CDR3: CSVRTQGDSGYTF

size: many
D: TRBD1
V: TRBV10-3
J: TRBJ2-5
DNA: TGTGCCATCAGTGAGGGACAGGGGGCGGAGGAGACCCAGTACTTC
CDR3: CAISEGQGAEETQYF

size: -
D: -
V: TRBV18
J: TRBJ1-6
DNA: TGTGCCAGCTCACCTAAGCTTGATTCACCCCTCCACTTT
CDR3: CASSPKLDSPLHF

size: few
D: -
V: TRBV15
J: TRBJ2-4
DNA: TGTGCCACCAGCAGAGACAGGTCCTTGGCCAAAAACATTCAGTACTTC
CDR3: CATSRDRSLAKNIQYF

size: many
D: -
V: TRBV27
J: TRBJ2-3
DNA: TGTGCCAGCAGATTGTCTAGCACAGATACGCAGTATTTT
CDR3: CASRLSSTDTQYF

size: many
D: -
V: TRBV4-1
J: TRBJ1-2
DNA: TGCGCCAGCAGCCAACACACCATACAGGGATCGGATGGCTACACCTTC
CDR3: CASSQHTIQGSDGYTF

size: -
D: -
V: TRBV6-2/TRBV6-3
J: TRBJ2-7
DNA: TGTGCCAGCAGAGGCAACACCTACGAGCAGTACTTC
CDR3: CASRGNTYEQYF

size: few
D: -
V: TRBV20-1
J: TRBJ2-5
DNA: TGCAGTGCTGCCCTAGCCGCAAGGGTCCAAGAGACCCAGTACTTC
CDR3: CSAALAARVQETQYF

size: -
D: -
V: TRBV13
J: TRBJ1-1
DNA: TGTGCCAGCAGCTGGGGGAGGGTGGGCACTGAAGCTTTCTTT
CDR3: CASSWGRVGTEAFF

size: many
D: -
V: TRBV27
J: TRBJ2-3
DNA: TGTGCCAGCAGTACTTGGGGCAAACCTAGCACAGATACGCAGTATTTT
CDR3: CASSTWGKPSTDTQYF

size: many
D: TRBD1
V: TRBV29-1
J: TRBJ1-1
DNA: TGCAGCGGGCGGGACGCAGGGGGCACTGAAGCTTTCTTT
CDR3: CSGRDAGGTEAFF

size: -
D: TRBD1
V: TRBV29-1
J: TRBJ2-7
DNA: TGCAGCGTTGAAGCTTGGACAGGGGGCCACGAGCAGTACTTC
CDR3: CSVEAWTGGHEQYF

size: few
D: -
V: TRBV15
J: TRBJ1-2
DNA: TGTGCCACCAGCAATACACAGGGAGGTTATGGCTACACCTTC
CDR3: CATSNTQGGYGYTF

size: many
D: TRBD2
V: TRBV6-1
J: TRBJ2-5
DNA: TGTGCCAGCAGTGAAATCTCCGGGGAGGGAGAGACCCAGTACTTC
CDR3: CASSEISGEGETQYF

size: few
D: -
V: TRBV7-9
J: TRBJ2-7
DNA: TGTGCCAGCAGCTTAATCAGGGACGAGCAGTACTTC
CDR3: CASSLIRDEQYF

size: -
D: -
V: TRBV2
J: TRBJ2-3
DNA: TGTGCCAGCAGTGTTGATACGCAGTATTTT
CDR3: CASSVDTQYF

size: many
D: -
V: TRBV5-1
J: TRBJ1-6
DNA: TGCGCCAGCAGCCAACAGGGTTCCCTACTAAATTCACCCCTCCACTTT
CDR3: CASSQQGSLLNSPLHF